This is a list of T cell receptor beta chains from one sample in a study of identifying expanded T cells in peripheral blood. Clones were sequenced by immunoSEQ multiplex PCR, and TCRdb holds only the in-frame ones, with some missing. This sample carries roughly 120,000 clones, roughly nine tenths of them seen once, and the ten largest clones take 8.4%. The sample comprised blood. Every receptor here comes from a person aged 18 to 75 in good health. The CDR3 runs from the conserved cysteine through the conserved F or W.

cdr3_aa	v_call	j_call
CASSLQGSARSYEQYF	TRBV28	TRBJ2-7
CASSRTGTGVGVYGYTF	TRBV4-3	TRBJ1-2
CSVEVSENYGYTF	TRBV29-1	TRBJ1-2
CASSITGGDTGELFF	TRBV19	TRBJ2-2
CSALILAGALTDTQYF	TRBV29-1	TRBJ2-3
CASSLDGTGELHF	TRBV5-1	TRBJ1-6
CAWSENEKRETQYF	TRBV30	TRBJ2-5
CASSLDPARNEKLFF	TRBV28	TRBJ1-4
CSAAPGNEQFF	TRBV29-1	TRBJ2-1
CASSPGTANYGYTF	TRBV5-1	TRBJ1-2
CASSLGVGGLNEKLFF	TRBV13	TRBJ1-4
CASSHGFSGANVLTF	TRBV6-4	TRBJ2-6
CASSFTGGEKLFF	TRBV7-2	TRBJ1-4
CASSPWGSGGHNEQFF	TRBV7-9	TRBJ2-1
CASSLLMRGASELFF	TRBV5-1	TRBJ2-2
CASSQAGDWRNEQFF	TRBV4-3	TRBJ2-1
CASSPELTGTDTQYF	TRBV6-6	TRBJ2-3
CASSLLQNSPLHF	TRBV11-2	TRBJ1-6
CASSNEARDSPLHF	TRBV18	TRBJ1-6
CASKAGANTGELFF	TRBV7-9	TRBJ2-2
CASSRLAVSPYNEQFF	TRBV19	TRBJ2-1
CASSLGGQETQYF	TRBV7-9	TRBJ2-5
CASSFPTEGNTIYF	TRBV28	TRBJ1-3
CASSLGSLTSRTTGELFF	TRBV11-3	TRBJ2-2
CASSLINEKLFF	TRBV6-1	TRBJ1-4
CAWSVQGAETQYF	TRBV30	TRBJ2-5
CAWSAQETQYF	TRBV30	TRBJ2-5
CASSQLGGGDGNQPQHF	TRBV27	TRBJ1-5
CASSLSSGNTGELFF	TRBV5-1	TRBJ2-2
CASKRLRQGTQPQHF	TRBV6-5	TRBJ1-5
CASLGQGDTEAFF	TRBV5-4	TRBJ1-1
CATSRDGSNQPQHF	TRBV15	TRBJ1-5
CASRDRIGSNQPQHF	TRBV7-3	TRBJ1-5
CASSEETARIGEQFF	TRBV5-1	TRBJ2-1